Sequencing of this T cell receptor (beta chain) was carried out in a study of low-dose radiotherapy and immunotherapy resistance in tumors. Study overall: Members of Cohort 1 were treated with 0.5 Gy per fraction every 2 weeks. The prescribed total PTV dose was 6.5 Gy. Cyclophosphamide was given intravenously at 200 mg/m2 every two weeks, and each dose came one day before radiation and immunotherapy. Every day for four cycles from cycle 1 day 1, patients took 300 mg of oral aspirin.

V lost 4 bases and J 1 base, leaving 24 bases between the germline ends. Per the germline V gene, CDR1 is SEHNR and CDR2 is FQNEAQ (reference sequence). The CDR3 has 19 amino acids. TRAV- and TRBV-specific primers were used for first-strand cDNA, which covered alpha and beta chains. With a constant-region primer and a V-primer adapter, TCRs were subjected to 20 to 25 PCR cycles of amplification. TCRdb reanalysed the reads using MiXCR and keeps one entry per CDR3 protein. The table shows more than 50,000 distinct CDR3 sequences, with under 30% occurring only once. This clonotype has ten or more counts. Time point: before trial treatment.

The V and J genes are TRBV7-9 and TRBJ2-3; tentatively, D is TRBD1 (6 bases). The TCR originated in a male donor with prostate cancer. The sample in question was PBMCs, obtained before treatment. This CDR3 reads CASSSFGLEQGSGTDTQYF. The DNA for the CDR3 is TGTGCCAGCAGCTCTTTTGGGCTAGAACAGGGAAGCGGCACAGATACGCAGTATTTT.